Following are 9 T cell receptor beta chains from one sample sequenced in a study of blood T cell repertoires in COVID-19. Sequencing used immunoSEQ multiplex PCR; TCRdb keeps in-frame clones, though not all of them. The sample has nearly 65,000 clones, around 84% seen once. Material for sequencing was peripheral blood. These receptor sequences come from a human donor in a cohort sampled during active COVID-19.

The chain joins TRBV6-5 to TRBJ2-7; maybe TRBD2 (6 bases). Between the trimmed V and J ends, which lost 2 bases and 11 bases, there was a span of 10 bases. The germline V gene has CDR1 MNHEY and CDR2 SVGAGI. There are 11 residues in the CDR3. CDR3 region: CASSYGGAEYF. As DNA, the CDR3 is TGTGCCAGCAGTTACGGAGGGGCTGAGTACTTC.

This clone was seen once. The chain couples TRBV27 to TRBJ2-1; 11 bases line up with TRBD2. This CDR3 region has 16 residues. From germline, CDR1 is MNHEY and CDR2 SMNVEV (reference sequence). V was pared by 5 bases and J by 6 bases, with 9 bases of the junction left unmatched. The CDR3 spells CASSVIPGLAANEQFF. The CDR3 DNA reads TGTGCCAGCAGTGTAATACCGGGACTAGCGGCCAATGAGCAGTTCTTC.

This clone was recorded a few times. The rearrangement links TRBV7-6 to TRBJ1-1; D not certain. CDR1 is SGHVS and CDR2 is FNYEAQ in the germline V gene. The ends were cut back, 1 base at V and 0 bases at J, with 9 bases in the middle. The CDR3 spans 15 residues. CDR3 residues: CASSLGLGVNTEAFF. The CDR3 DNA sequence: TGTGCCAGCAGCTTAGGGCTTGGAGTGAACACTGAAGCTTTCTTT.

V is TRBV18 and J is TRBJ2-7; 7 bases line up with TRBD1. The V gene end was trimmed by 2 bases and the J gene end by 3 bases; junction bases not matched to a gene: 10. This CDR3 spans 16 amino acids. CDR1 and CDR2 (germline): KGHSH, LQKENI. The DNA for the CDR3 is TGTGCCAGCTCACCATATACAGGGGAAAGCTTCTACGAGCAGTACTTC. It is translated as CASSPYTGESFYEQYF.

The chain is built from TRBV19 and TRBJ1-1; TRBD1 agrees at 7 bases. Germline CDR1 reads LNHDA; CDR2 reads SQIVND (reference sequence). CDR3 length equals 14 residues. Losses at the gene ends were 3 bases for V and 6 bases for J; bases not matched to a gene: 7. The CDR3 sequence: CASSIGGGVSEAFF. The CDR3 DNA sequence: TGTGCCAGTAGTATTGGAGGGGGCGTCTCTGAAGCTTTCTTT.

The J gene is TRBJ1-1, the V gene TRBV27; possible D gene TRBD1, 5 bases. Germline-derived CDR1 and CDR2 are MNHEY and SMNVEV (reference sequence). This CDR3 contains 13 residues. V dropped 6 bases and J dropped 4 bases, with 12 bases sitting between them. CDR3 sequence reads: CASRIQGGTEAFF. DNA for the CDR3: TGTGCCAGCAGAATCCAGGGCGGCACTGAAGCTTTCTTT.

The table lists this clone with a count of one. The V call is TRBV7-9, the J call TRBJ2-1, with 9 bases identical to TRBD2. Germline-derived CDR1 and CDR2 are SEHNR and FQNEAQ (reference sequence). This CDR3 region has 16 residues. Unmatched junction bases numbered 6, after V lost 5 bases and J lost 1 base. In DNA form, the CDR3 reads TGTGCCAGCAGCCAGTCTCTAGCGGGGTCCTACAATGAGCAGTTCTTC. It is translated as CASSQSLAGSYNEQFF.

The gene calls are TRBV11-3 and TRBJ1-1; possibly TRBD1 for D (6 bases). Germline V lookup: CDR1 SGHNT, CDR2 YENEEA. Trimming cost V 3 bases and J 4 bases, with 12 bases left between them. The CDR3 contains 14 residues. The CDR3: CASSFGGAATEAFF. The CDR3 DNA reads TGTGCCAGCAGCTTCGGGGGGGCGGCCACTGAAGCTTTCTTT.

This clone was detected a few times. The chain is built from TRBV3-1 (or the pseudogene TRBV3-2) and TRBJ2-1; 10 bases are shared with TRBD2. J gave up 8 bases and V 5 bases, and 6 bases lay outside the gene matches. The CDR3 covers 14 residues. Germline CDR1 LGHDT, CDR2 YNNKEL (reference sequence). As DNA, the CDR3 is TGTGCCAGCAGCTATGGTGGGACTAGCGATGAGCAGTTCTTC. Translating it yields CASSYGGTSDEQFF.